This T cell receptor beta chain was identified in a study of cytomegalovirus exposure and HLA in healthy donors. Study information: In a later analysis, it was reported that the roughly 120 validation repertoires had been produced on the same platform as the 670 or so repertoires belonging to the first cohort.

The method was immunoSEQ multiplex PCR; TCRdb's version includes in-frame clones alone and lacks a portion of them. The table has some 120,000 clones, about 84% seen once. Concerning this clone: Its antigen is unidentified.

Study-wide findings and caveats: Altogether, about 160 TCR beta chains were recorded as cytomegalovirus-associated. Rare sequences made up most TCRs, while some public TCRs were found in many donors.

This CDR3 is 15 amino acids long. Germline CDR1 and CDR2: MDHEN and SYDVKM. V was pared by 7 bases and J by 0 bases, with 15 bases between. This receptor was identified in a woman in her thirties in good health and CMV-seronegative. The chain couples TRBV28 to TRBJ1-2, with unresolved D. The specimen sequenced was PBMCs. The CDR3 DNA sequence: TGTGCCAGCACCTCGAGGGAGGCGGCTAACTATGGCTACACCTTC. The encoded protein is CASTSREAANYGYTF.